The 10 T cell receptor beta chains in this list originate from one sample, sequenced in a study of cytomegalovirus exposure and HLA in healthy donors. Amplification used 60 Vbeta primers and 13 Jbeta primers. The method was immunoSEQ multiplex PCR; TCRdb's version includes in-frame clones alone and lacks a portion of them. This sample has about 160,000 clones; approximately 86% occur once, and the top ten carry approximately 2%. Input material: PBMCs. Receptors originate from a woman aged 18-30 years in good health and CMV-seronegative.

V gene TRBV29-1 combines with J gene TRBJ2-2; D unresolved. CDR3 length: 15 residues. Germline V CDR1 and CDR2: SQVTM, ANQGSEA. Trimming stripped 7 bases from V and 2 bases from J, with 17 bases between. In DNA form, the CDR3 reads TGCAGCGCTATAAATCCCTGGGCCAACACCGGGGAGCTGTTTTTT. Translated, it gives CSAINPWANTGELFF.

The chain uses TRBV28 and TRBJ2-1; D possibly corresponds to TRBD2 (7 bases). Germline V gene data show CDR1 as MDHEN and CDR2 as SYDVKM. The germline V and J ends were trimmed by 6 bases and 0 bases, with 9 bases remaining between them. The CDR3 length is 14 residues. CDR3 region: CASSGGPSYNEQFF. The CDR3 nucleotides read TGTGCCAGCAGCGGGGGGCCCTCCTACAATGAGCAGTTCTTC. Full variable domain (remainder filled in from reference TRBV28 and TRBJ2-1): DVKVTQSSRYLVKRTGEKVFLECVQDMDHENMFWYRQDPGLGLRLIYFSYDVKMKEKGDIPEGYSVSREKKERFSLILESASTNQTSMYLCASSGGPSYNEQFFGPGTRLTVL.

This sequence joins TRBV28 and TRBJ2-7; 13 nucleotides agree with TRBD2. Germline CDR1 MDHEN, CDR2 SYDVKM. Trimming removed 6 bases from V and 6 bases from J; junction bases left unmatched: 5. The CDR3 loop spans 14 amino acids. CDR3 region: CASSPGLAGVEQYF. For the CDR3, the DNA is TGTGCCAGCAGCCCAGGACTAGCGGGAGTCGAGCAGTACTTC.

The rearrangement links TRBV10-1 to TRBJ2-7; 7 nucleotides agree with TRBD1. The V and J ends lost 3 bases and 6 bases, in that order; junction bases with no gene match: 8. The germline V gene encodes CDR1 WNHNN and CDR2 SYGVQD (reference sequence). CDR3 length equals 14 residues. CDR3 protein: CASSDPGQASEQYF. DNA of the CDR3: TGCGCCAGCAGTGACCCTGGACAGGCGAGCGAGCAGTACTTC.

V is TRBV27 and J is TRBJ2-5; 10 bases are shared with TRBD1. Looked up from germline, CDR1 is MNHEY and CDR2 is SMNVEV (reference sequence). V shed 6 bases and J 2 bases; nucleotides not matched to a gene: 6. The CDR3 runs to 15 residues. CDR3 region: CASRGDRGQQETQYF. The CDR3 region has the DNA TGTGCCAGCAGGGGGGACAGGGGCCAACAAGAGACCCAGTACTTC.

The chain recombines TRBV2 with TRBJ1-2; TRBD1 matches at 10 bases. V lost 4 bases to trimming and J lost 4 bases; unmatched junction nucleotides: 3. The CDR3 contains 14 residues. The V gene's germline CDR1 is SNHLY and CDR2 FYNNEI. Written as DNA, the CDR3 is TGTGCCAGCAGTGGACAGGGGGCTTTCTATGGCTACACCTTC. This gives the protein CASSGQGAFYGYTF.

J is TRBJ2-7 and V is TRBV27; D is perhaps TRBD2 (6 bases). The CDR3 sequence is 14 residues long. V lost 3 bases, J lost 5 bases, and 14 bases lay in between. In germline, CDR1 is MNHEY, CDR2 SMNVEV (reference sequence). CDR3 protein: CASSFRGGRNEQYF. CDR3 nucleotides: TGTGCCAGCAGTTTTCGTGGAGGGCGGAACGAGCAGTACTTC.

V is TRBV11-2 and J is TRBJ2-7; D possibly corresponds to TRBD2 (5 bases). Germline V gene data show CDR1 as SGHAT and CDR2 as FQNNGV. V was pared by 5 bases and J by 2 bases, with 10 bases between. The CDR3 sequence is 13 residues long. CDR3 loop: CASSPIGTYEQYF. The CDR3 region has the DNA TGTGCCAGCAGCCCTATCGGGACCTACGAGCAGTACTTC.

This sequence joins TRBV10-3 and TRBJ2-3; 7 bases fit TRBD2. Germline V gives CDR1 ENHRY, CDR2 SYGVKD. The CDR3 has 13 amino acids. The ends lost 10 bases at V and 5 bases at J; junction bases unmatched: 9. CDR3 sequence: CATRGSLEDTQYF. CDR3 in DNA: TGTGCCACCCGCGGGAGTTTGGAAGATACGCAGTATTTT.

V is TRBV7-3 and J is TRBJ1-1, with 7 bases lining up with TRBD1. This CDR3 has 13 amino acids. Germline loops: CDR1 SGHTA, CDR2 FQGTGA. V shed 5 bases and J 8 bases; nucleotides not matched to a gene: 8. CDR3 nucleotide sequence: TGTGCCAGCAGCCTGAACAGGGGAGAGGAAGCTTTCTTT. Amino acids: CASSLNRGEEAFF. The entire variable domain, with the rest obtained from reference TRBV7-3 and TRBJ1-1, is as follows: GAGVSQTPSNKVTEKGKYVELRCDPISGHTALYWYRQSLGQGPEFLIYFQGTGAADDSGLPNDRFFAVRPEGSVSTLKIQRTERGDSAVYLCASSLNRGEEAFFGQGTRLTVV.